Shown below are 27 T cell receptor beta chains from a single sample sequenced in a study of tumor-infiltrating lymphocytes in primary liver carcinoma. Making TCR beta cDNA involved around 510 ng total RNA and a constant-region primer. Three nested multiplex PCR rounds of slightly modified ARM-PCR generated TCR beta libraries. The first two PCR rounds used TRBV1-TRBV30 forward primers with a C-beta reverse primer, 9 to 11 cycles each. TCRdb used MiXCR to reprocess the multiplex PCR reads, holding one entry per CDR3 protein. Of about 300,000 distinct CDR3 sequences in the sample, approximately 65% are singletons; the top ten hold approximately 9.4%. Blood RNA was derived from unsorted whole blood, and germline DNA was extracted too. The sequencing input was peripheral blood. These receptors were collected from a man aged 35-49 years with primary liver carcinoma and hepatitis B virus infection.

The rearrangement links TRBV11-2 to TRBJ1-1; D gene ambiguous. V was clipped by 0 bases and J by 6 bases, with 8 bases between them. Per the germline V gene, CDR1 is SGHAT and CDR2 is FQNNGV. This CDR3 has 13 amino acids. CDR3 nucleotides: TGTGCCAGCAGCTTAGACACTCGCTCTGAAGCTTTCTTT. It codes for CASSLDTRSEAFF.

Turning to this clonotype: One end of the junction varies from germline; a read error may be responsible. The V gene is TRBV28, the J gene TRBJ2-6; D possibly uses TRBD1 or TRBD2 (5 bases each). The germline CDR1 and CDR2 sequences are MDHEN and SYDVKM. This CDR3 is 15 amino acids long. CDR3 protein: CASNVYGAGANVLIF. CDR3 coding DNA: TGTGCCAGCAATGTTTACGGGGCTGGGGCCAACGTCCTGATTTTC. Full variable domain (outside the CDR3, taken from reference TRBV28 and TRBJ2-6): DVKVTQSSRYLVKRTGEKVFLECVQDMDHENMFWYRQDPGLGLRLIYFSYDVKMKEKGDIPEGYSVSREKKERFSLILESASTNQTSMYLCASNVYGAGANVLIFGAGSRLTVL.

On this clonotype itself: Since a much larger clone is just one base distant, this may be a read error. The chain recombines TRBV5-1 with TRBJ2-1; TRBD2 agrees at 7 bases. From germline, CDR1 is SGHRS and CDR2 YFSETQ. This CDR3 spans 15 amino acids. The CDR3 reads CASSLGGSGYNEQLF. The CDR3 nucleotides read TGCGCCAGCAGCTTGGGCGGGAGCGGCTACAATGAGCAGTTATTC.

Notes on this clonotype: Its ends do not fully match the called genes, so a read error is possible. The V gene is TRBV11-2, the J gene TRBJ2-1; a weak D match, TRBD1 (6 bases). Germline V CDR1 and CDR2: SGHAT, FQNNGV. The CDR3 spans 17 residues. CDR3 nucleotide sequence: TGTGACAGCAGCTTAGGGGGAGTTCGTGAATCCTACAATGAGCAGTTCTTC. Its protein product is CDSSLGGVRESYNEQFF. Drawing the rest from reference TRBV11-2 and TRBJ2-1, the complete variable domain is EAGVAQSPRYKIIEKRQSVAFWCNPISGHATLYWYQQILGQGPKLLIQFQNNGVVDDSQLPKDRFSAERLKGVDSTLKIQPAKLEDSAVYLCDSSLGGVRESYNEQFFGPGTRLTVL.

About this clonotype itself: Because it lacks the conserved phenylalanine or tryptophan at the end, this CDR3 is likely a read error. The chain joins TRBV11-1 to TRBJ2-7; perhaps TRBD2 as D (5 bases). The CDR3 is made up of 15 amino acids. Germline assignment: CDR1 SGHAT and CDR2 FQDESV (reference sequence). Trimming stripped 2 bases from V and 3 bases from J, with 14 bases between. CDR3 in amino acids: CASSLNRDRIYEQYS. CDR3 in DNA: TGTGCCAGCAGCTTAAACCGGGATAGGATCTACGAGCAGTACTCC.

V is TRBV11-1 and J is TRBJ2-3; no clear D gene. The CDR3 contains 13 residues. Germline values: CDR1 SGHAT, CDR2 FQDESV (reference sequence). DNA for the CDR3: TGTGCTAGAAGCCCCACGACCGCCCATACGCAGTATTTT. It is translated as CARSPTTAHTQYF.

This clonotype was counted at least ten times. The chain has TRBV6-5 and TRBJ1-1; D is uncertain. This CDR3 has 13 amino acids. Germline V gene sequence: CDR1 MNHEY, CDR2 SVGAGI. V was pared by 6 bases and J by 0 bases, with 8 bases between. CDR3 region: CASSSRLNTEAFF. CDR3 sequence (DNA): TGTGCCAGCAGCTCAAGATTGAACACTGAAGCTTTCTTT.

Concerning this clonotype itself: A junction boundary mismatches the germline segment, possibly from a read error. The chain links TRBV6-6 to TRBJ1-5; TRBD1 is a possible D gene (5 bases). CDR1 is MNHNY, CDR2 SVGAGI, per germline (reference sequence). The CDR3 totals 15 residues. CDR3 nucleotide sequence: TGTGTCAGCTTCCAAGACGGGGGTAGCAATCAGCCCCAGCATTTT. Translated: CVSFQDGGSNQPQHF.

For this clonotype: The junction differs from germline at one of its ends, possibly a read error. The chain joins TRBV5-4 to TRBJ2-1; D is unresolved. This CDR3 contains 16 residues. The V gene's germline CDR1 is SGHNT and CDR2 YYREEE (reference sequence). Written as DNA, the CDR3 is TGTACCAGCAGTCCCTGCGGCCCGAGCTCCTACAATGAGCAGTTCTTC. Encoded protein: CTSSPCGPSSYNEQFF. Based on the CDR3 plus reference TRBV5-4 and TRBJ2-1, the full variable domain is ETGVTQSPTHLIKTRGQQVTLRCSSQSGHNTVSWYQQALGQGPQFIFQYYREEENGRGNFPPRFSGLQFPNYSSELNVNALELDDSALYLCTSSPCGPSSYNEQFFGPGTRLTVL.

In regard to this clonotype: This clone may be a read error of a much larger clone one base away. This rearrangement joins TRBV29-1 to TRBJ2-6; D is possibly TRBD1 (5 bases). In germline, CDR1 is SQVTM, CDR2 ANQGSEA. CDR3 length: 13 residues. Trimming took off 5 bases at V and 2 bases at J, with 7 bases between the two ends. The CDR3 sequence is CSVKQAGANVLTF. The CDR3 DNA reads TGCAGCGTTAAACAGGCTGGGGCCAACGTCCTGACTTTC. The variable domain in full, completed from reference TRBV29-1 and TRBJ2-6, reads SAVISQKPSRDICQRGTSLTIQCQVDSQVTMMFWYRQQPGQSLTLIATANQGSEATYESGFVIDKFPISRPNLTFSTLTVSNMSPEDSSIYLCSVKQAGANVLTFGAGSRLTVL.

This clonotype has ten or more counts. The chain uses TRBV11-2 and TRBJ2-1; D remains unclear. The germline V and J ends were trimmed by 5 bases and 4 bases, with 6 bases remaining between them. The CDR3 loop spans 12 amino acids. Germline assignment: CDR1 SGHAT and CDR2 FQNNGV. CDR3 protein: CASSVAYNEQFF. The CDR3, as DNA: TGTGCCAGCAGCGTAGCTTACAATGAGCAGTTCTTC.

This clonotype has a single count. The CDR3 loop is CASSQESGRGARGYTF. CDR3 sequence (DNA): TGCGCCAGCAGCCAAGAAAGCGGACGGGGGGCGCGTGGCTACACCTTC. The rearrangement uses TRBV4-1 and TRBJ1-2; tentative D call: TRBD1 (6 bases). Germline values: CDR1 MGHRA, CDR2 YSYEKL. This CDR3 spans 16 amino acids. V shed 0 bases and J shed 7 bases, with 18 bases lying between them.

For this clonotype: Relative to the germline gene, one junction end is altered; a read error may explain this. The CDR3 DNA is TGCTCCAGCAGCCAAGATTGTCAGGGGGCGCAGGACTATGGCTACACCTTC. Its translation: CSSSQDCQGAQDYGYTF. The gene calls are TRBV4-1 and TRBJ1-2, with 8 bases fitting TRBD1. This CDR3 is 17 amino acids long. Germline-derived CDR1 and CDR2 are MGHRA and YSYEKL.

Points on this clonotype: This may be a read error, as it is one base from a much larger clone. The J gene is TRBJ2-5, the V gene TRBV5-5; possible D gene TRBD2, 5 bases. The length of the CDR3 is 17 residues. CDR1 SGHKS and CDR2 YYEKEE come from the germline V gene (reference sequence). Trimming took off 4 bases at V and 5 bases at J, with 24 bases between the two ends. The CDR3 bases are TGTGCCAGCAGCGTTAGCGAGAGGCCACCCCTTTCCGAGACCCAGTACTTC. Protein: CASSVSERPPLSETQYF.

A word on this clonotype: One end of the junction fails to match germline, which may point to a read error. The chain carries TRBV4-2 and TRBJ2-1, with 9 bases matching TRBD2. Germline V gene lookup returns CDR1 LGHNA and CDR2 YNFKEQ. The CDR3 runs 18 residues. The CDR3 nucleotides read TGTGCCAGCAGCCCAGCGACTAGCGGCAGCGCCCAGGAGAATGAGCAGTTCTTT. Encoded protein: CASSPATSGSAQENEQFF.

About this clonotype itself: Germline is not matched at one junction end, which may reflect a read error. The chain couples TRBV12-3 or TRBV12-4 to TRBJ2-7; D gene uncertain. This CDR3 is 11 amino acids long. The CDR3 region has the DNA TGTGCCATCAGTTCCATCTACGAGCAGTACTTC. As protein: CAISSIYEQYF.

Concerning this clonotype itself: At one end, the junction sequence differs from germline, possibly due to a read error. The rearrangement joins TRBV11-2 to TRBJ2-3, with 7 nucleotides matching TRBD1. CDR3 length: 15 residues. Germline assignment: CDR1 SGHAT and CDR2 FQNNGV. In nucleotides, the CDR3 is TGTACCAGCAGCTTAACAGGGGTCCAGGCAGATACACAGTATTTT. Its protein is CTSSLTGVQADTQYF.

V usage is TRBV28 and J usage is TRBJ2-7, with D possibly being TRBD1 or TRBD2 (5 bases each). Germline V lookup: CDR1 MDHEN, CDR2 SYDVKM. CDR3 length equals 12 residues. V lost 6 bases and J lost 7, with 13 bases in between. DNA for the CDR3: TGTGCCAGCAGCCCAGTAGGGGAGGAGCAGTACTTC. Amino acid sequence: CASSPVGEEQYF.

About this clonotype: This CDR3 is missing its conserved last phenylalanine or tryptophan, likely due to a read error. The chain has TRBV5-1 and TRBJ1-1, with D possibly being TRBD1 (5 bases). The CDR3 is made up of 15 amino acids. Germline CDR1 is SGHRS and CDR2 is YFSETQ. Trimming shortened V by 0 bases and J by 4 bases, and 13 bases separated the two germline ends. CDR3 amino acids: CASSLDNPGGTEAFY. The CDR3, as DNA: TGCGCCAGCAGCTTGGATAATCCGGGGGGCACTGAAGCTTTCTAT.

This chain connects TRBV6-2 or TRBV6-3 to TRBJ2-2; D remains ambiguous. V shed 4 bases and J shed 5 bases, with 14 bases lying between them. Germline lookup yields CDR1 MNHEY and CDR2 SVGEGT. This CDR3 contains 15 residues. The CDR3 sequence is CASSLRRPMTGELFF. The CDR3 nucleotides are TGTGCCAGCAGTTTGCGGCGCCCCATGACCGGGGAGCTGTTTTTT.

This clonotype has just a few counts. The chain joins TRBV5-1 to TRBJ2-1; 9 positions match TRBD2. The trim removed 0 bases at V and 6 bases at J, leaving 16 bases unmatched. Germline V gene sequence: CDR1 SGHRS, CDR2 YFSETQ. The CDR3 runs 19 residues. CDR3 residues: CASSLGPTLKREAVNEQFF. As DNA, the CDR3 is TGCGCCAGCAGCTTGGGCCCCACGTTGAAGCGGGAGGCCGTCAATGAGCAGTTCTTC.

The chain has TRBV11-2 and TRBJ2-1, with 8 bases that match TRBD2. Germline-derived CDR1 and CDR2 are SGHAT and FQNNGV. This CDR3 has 18 residues. V was clipped by 3 bases and J by 2 bases; unmatched bases: 12. CDR3 DNA sequence: TGTGCCAGCAGCTTTTTCCTGCCGGGACTAGAGACCTACAATGAGCAGTTCTTC. This gives the protein CASSFFLPGLETYNEQFF.

This chain joins TRBV10-3 and TRBJ2-1; TRBD2 agrees at 12 bases. The CDR3 sequence is 16 residues long. V gave up 4 bases and J gave up 8 bases; unmatched junction bases: 9. Germline CDR1 reads ENHRY; CDR2 reads SYGVKD. CDR3 in amino acids: CAISVASGRGGDEQFF. For the CDR3, the DNA is TGTGCCATCAGTGTAGCTAGCGGGAGGGGTGGGGATGAGCAGTTCTTC.

Regarding this clonotype: The junction does not match germline at one end; this may be a read error. J is TRBJ2-1 and V is TRBV30; D is unclear. The CDR3 contains 11 residues. Looked up from germline, CDR1 is GTSNPN and CDR2 is SVGIG (reference sequence). Here the CDR3 reads CAWSVLMAKVF. The CDR3, as DNA: TGTGCCTGGAGTGTGTTGATGGCCAAGGTCTTC.

Details on this clonotype: This is likely a read error, given that the CDR3 carries no conserved phenylalanine or tryptophan at its end. This chain connects TRBV11-2 to TRBJ2-7; 8 bases match TRBD1. The germline V gene has CDR1 SGHAT and CDR2 FQNNGV. The CDR3 spans 12 residues. Written as DNA, the CDR3 is TGTGCTAGCAGTCGCACAGGGGGTGGGCAGTACTCC. Translation: CASSRTGGGQYS.

This clonotype was observed once. Being one base from a much bigger clone, this may be a read error. The chain combines TRBV4-1 with TRBJ1-5, with D uncertain. This CDR3 comprises 13 residues. From germline, CDR1 is MGHRA and CDR2 YSYEKL. Here the CDR3 reads CASSQDSEQPQHF. CDR3 nucleotide sequence: TGTGCCAGCAGCCAAGATTCTGAGCAGCCCCAGCATTTT.

This clonotype was recorded at least ten times. This rearrangement joins TRBV5-1 to TRBJ1-6; D unresolved. In germline, CDR1 is SGHRS, CDR2 YFSETQ. Trimming took off 3 bases at V and 4 bases at J, with 11 bases between the two ends. The CDR3 is made up of 15 amino acids. The DNA of the CDR3 is TGCGCCAGCAGCTCGACGATAGGATATAATTCACCCCTCCACTTT. Its translation: CASSSTIGYNSPLHF.